This T cell receptor beta chain was documented in a study of blood T cell repertoires in COVID-19. On the study more broadly: Sites in the United States, Italy and Spain provided acute and convalescent COVID-19 samples. T cells, B-cell-depleted T cells, or PBMCs supplied cDNA or gDNA.

The authors' processing: Estimated nucleated cell counts came from reference gene primer amplification. Assay used: immunoSEQ multiplex PCR; TCRdb lists only in-frame clones, some missing. D and trimming come from the DNA, and the V and J calls and clone size come from that table. The sample includes some 13,000 clones, 75% to 90% of them seen just once. The CDR3 sequence is 13 residues long. V dropped 8 bases and J dropped 1 base, with 11 bases sitting between them. CDR1 and CDR2 from the germline V gene are LNHDA and SQIVND (reference sequence). Sequenced material: peripheral blood. The sequence came from a man older than 75 with acute or convalescent COVID-19. The chain has TRBV19 and TRBJ1-1, with D unresolved. CDR3 sequence reads: CASVLFGNTEAFF. The CDR3 coding sequence is TGTGCCAGTGTTTTGTTCGGGAACACTGAAGCTTTCTTT.